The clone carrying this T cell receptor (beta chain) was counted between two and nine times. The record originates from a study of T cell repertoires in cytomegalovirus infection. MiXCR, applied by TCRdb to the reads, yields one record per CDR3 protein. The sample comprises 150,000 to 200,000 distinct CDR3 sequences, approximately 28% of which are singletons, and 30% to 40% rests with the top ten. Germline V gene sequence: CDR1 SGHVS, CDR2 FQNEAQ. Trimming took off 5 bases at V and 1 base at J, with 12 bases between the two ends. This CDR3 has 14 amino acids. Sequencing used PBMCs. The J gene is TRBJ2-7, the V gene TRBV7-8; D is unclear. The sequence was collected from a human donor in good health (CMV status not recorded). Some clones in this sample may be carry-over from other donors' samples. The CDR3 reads CASSSSGFSYEQYF. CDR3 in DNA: TGTGCCAGCAGCAGTTCAGGATTTTCCTACGAGCAGTACTTC.